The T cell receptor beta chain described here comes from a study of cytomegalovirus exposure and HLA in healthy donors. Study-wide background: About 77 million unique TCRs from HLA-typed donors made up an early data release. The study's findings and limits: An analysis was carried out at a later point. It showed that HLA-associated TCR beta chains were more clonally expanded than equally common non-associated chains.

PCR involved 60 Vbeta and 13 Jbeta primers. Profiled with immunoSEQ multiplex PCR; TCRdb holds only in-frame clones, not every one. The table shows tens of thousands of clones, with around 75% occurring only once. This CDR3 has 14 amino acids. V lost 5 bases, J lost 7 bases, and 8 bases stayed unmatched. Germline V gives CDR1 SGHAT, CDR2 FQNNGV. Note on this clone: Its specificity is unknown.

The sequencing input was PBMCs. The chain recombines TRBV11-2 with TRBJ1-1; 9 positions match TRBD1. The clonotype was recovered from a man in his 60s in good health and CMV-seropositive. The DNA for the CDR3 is TGTGCCAGCAGCACGCGGACAGGGGCCTTTGAAGCTTTCTTT. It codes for CASSTRTGAFEAFF.